Listed below are T cell receptor beta chains from one sample, sequenced in a study of response to subunit inactivated influenza vaccine. A single record per CDR3 protein comes from TCRdb applying MiXCR to the RT-PCR reads. The table records around 530,000 distinct CDR3 sequences, approximately 10% of them present only once. Source: PBMCs from blood, taken on the day of vaccination. These TCRs come from a middle-aged man who received an inactivated influenza vaccine. Each CDR3 is given with its conserved first and last residue. The D gene is left open where the match is weak. Size values are once, few and many counts, or a class for expanded clones, and some rows have none.

clone size	J gene	V gene	D gene	CDR3 DNA	CDR3 protein
-	TRBJ2-1	TRBV7-2	-	TGTGCCAGCAGCTTAGCGGGATTCCATTTGAACAATGAGCAGTTCTTC	CASSLAGFHLNNEQFF
-	TRBJ1-6	TRBV4-3	-	TGCGCCAGCAGCCAAGATCGGGCTTATTCACCCCTCCACTTT	CASSQDRAYSPLHF
-	TRBJ2-2	TRBV19	-	TGTGCCAGTGGGGCCGCTACGAACACCGGGGAGCTGTTTTTT	CASGAATNTGELFF
-	TRBJ2-1	TRBV10-3	TRBD2	TGTGCCATCAGTCCCCGCGGGGGGACGAATTACAATGAGCAGTTCTTC	CAISPRGGTNYNEQFF
few	TRBJ2-7	TRBV5-1	TRBD1	TGCGCCAGCAGCTTCGAACCGAAGAGACAGGGCGGTCCCTCTTCTTCGTATCCTACGAACTTC	CASSFEPKRQGGPSSSYPTNF
few	TRBJ2-7	TRBV2	TRBD2	TGTGCCAGCCAACTACTAGCGGGAGACTCCTACGAGCAGTACTTC	CASQLLAGDSYEQYF
few	TRBJ2-1	TRBV9	-	TGTGCCAGCAGCGCTAAATACAATGAGCAGTTCTTC	CASSAKYNEQFF
many	TRBJ1-3	TRBV4-1	-	TGCGCCAGCAGCCAAGGTCTCGGCAGGTCCCTCTCTGGAAACACCATATATTTT	CASSQGLGRSLSGNTIYF
few	TRBJ2-2	TRBV7-7	TRBD2	TGTGCCAGCAGCTGGGGAGCGGGAGGGCCGCACACCGGGGAGCTGTTTTTT	CASSWGAGGPHTGELFF
many	TRBJ2-7	TRBV27	TRBD2	TGTGCCAGCAGTAGGCTAGCGGGGGGGATTAGTACCTACGAGCAGTACTTC	CASSRLAGGISTYEQYF
many	TRBJ2-5	TRBV5-1	-	TGTGCCAGCAGTTTGGGACTTGAAGAGACCCAGTACTTC	CASSLGLEETQYF
-	TRBJ2-2	TRBV24-1	TRBD2	TGTGCCACCAGTGATAGACTAGCGGGGGCCAACCGCGGGGAGCTGTTTTTT	CATSDRLAGANRGELFF
-	TRBJ1-1	TRBV20-1	-	TGCAGTGCTAGACCGGGGGGAGGGTCGAACACTGAAGCTTTCTTT	CSARPGGGSNTEAFF
-	TRBJ2-1	TRBV2	-	TGTGCCAGCAGTGCGACAGTAAGCTCCTACAATGAGCAGTTCTTC	CASSATVSSYNEQFF
-	TRBJ2-5	TRBV5-6	-	TGTGCCAGCAGCTCGACTCTAGCCGCAGAGACCCAGTACTTC	CASSSTLAAETQYF
many	TRBJ2-1	TRBV20-1	-	TGCAGTGGATTCGGTAGTAATGAGCAGTTCTTC	CSGFGSNEQFF
few	TRBJ2-1	TRBV11-3	TRBD1	TGTGCCAGCAGCGACCGGGACAGGGGGGGTGAGCAGTTCTTC	CASSDRDRGGEQFF